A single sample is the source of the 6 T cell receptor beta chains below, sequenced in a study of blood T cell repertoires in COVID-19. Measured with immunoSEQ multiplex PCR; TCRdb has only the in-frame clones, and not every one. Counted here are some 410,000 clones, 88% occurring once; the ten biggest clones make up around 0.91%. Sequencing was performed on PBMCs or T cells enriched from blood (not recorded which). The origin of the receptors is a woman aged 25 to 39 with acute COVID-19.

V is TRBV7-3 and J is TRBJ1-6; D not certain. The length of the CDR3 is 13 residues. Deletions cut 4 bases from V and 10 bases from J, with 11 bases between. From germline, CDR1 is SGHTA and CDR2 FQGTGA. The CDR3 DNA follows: TGTGCCAGCAGCTCCCAGAACAGCTCACCCCTCCACTTT. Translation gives CASSSQNSSPLHF.

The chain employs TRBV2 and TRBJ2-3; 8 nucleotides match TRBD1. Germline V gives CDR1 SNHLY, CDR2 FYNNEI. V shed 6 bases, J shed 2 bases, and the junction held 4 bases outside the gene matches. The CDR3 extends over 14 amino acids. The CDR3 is CASRPGGPTDTQYF. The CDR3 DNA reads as TGTGCCAGCAGACCAGGGGGCCCCACAGATACGCAGTATTTT.

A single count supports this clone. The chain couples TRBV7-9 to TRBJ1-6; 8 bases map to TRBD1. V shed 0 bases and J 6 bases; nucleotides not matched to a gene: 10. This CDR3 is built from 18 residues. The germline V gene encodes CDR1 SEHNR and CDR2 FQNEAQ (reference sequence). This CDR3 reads CASSLASGDRSPNSPLHF. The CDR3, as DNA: TGTGCCAGCAGCTTAGCTTCCGGGGACAGGAGCCCTAATTCACCCCTCCACTTT.

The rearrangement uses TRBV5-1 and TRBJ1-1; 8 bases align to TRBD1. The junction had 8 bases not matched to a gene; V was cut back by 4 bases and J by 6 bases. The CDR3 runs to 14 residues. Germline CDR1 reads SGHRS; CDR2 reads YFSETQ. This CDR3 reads CASSQDRDGAEAFF. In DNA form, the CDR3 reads TGCGCCAGCAGCCAGGACAGGGACGGGGCTGAAGCTTTCTTT.

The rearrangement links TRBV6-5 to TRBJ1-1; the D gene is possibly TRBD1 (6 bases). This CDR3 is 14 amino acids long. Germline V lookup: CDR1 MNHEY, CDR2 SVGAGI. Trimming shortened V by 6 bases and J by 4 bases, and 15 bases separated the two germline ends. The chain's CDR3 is CASSGIRGGTEAFF. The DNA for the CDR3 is TGTGCCAGCAGCGGAATAAGGGGGGGCACTGAAGCTTTCTTT.

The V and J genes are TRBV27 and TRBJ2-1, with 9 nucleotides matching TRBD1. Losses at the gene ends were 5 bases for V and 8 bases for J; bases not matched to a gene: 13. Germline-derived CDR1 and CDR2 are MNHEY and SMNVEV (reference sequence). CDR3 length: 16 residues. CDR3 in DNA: TGTGCCAGCAGTCCAACGCCCGGGACAGGGTGGGATGAGCAGTTCTTC. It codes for CASSPTPGTGWDEQFF.